The 32 T cell receptor beta chains in this list originate from one sample, sequenced in a study of T cells in Graves' hyperthyroidism and ophthalmopathy (dated by TCRdb to 2018 to 2020). Library method: multiplex PCR. Sequencing instrument: Illumina HiSeq 2000. The TCR beta CDR3 regions were amplified from RNA transcripts. A first-round RT-PCR of the TCR CDR3 used the HTBI primer set with the Qiagen OneStep RT-PCR kit. Through fastp at Q25 and MiXCR, TCRdb rebuilt clones from the public reads, retaining in-frame beta chains. Under each unique CDR3 protein, matching rows form one entry showing the most common genes and DNA. This sample is represented by almost 500,000 distinct CDR3 sequences; around a fifth of them were singletons. About half of the sample belongs to the ten largest clones. The sample consisted of blood. These receptors all come from a woman aged 65 to 85 with Graves' ophthalmopathy.

This clonotype has more than one count but fewer than ten. V and J are TRBV20-1 and TRBJ2-5; 7 bases fit TRBD2. The CDR3 consists of 15 residues. The germline gives CDR1 DFQATT, CDR2 SNEGSKA (reference sequence). Trimming at V came to 0 bases and at J to 1 base, leaving 5 bases not matched to a gene. CDR3 in DNA: TGCAGTGCTAGAGATGGGGGGAGGGCCCAAGAGACCCAGTACTTC. This codes for CSARDGGRAQETQYF.

The chain employs TRBV6-6 and TRBJ2-2, with D uncertain. The germline gives CDR1 MNHNY, CDR2 SVGAGI (reference sequence). V was trimmed by 1 base and J by 6 bases, leaving 21 bases between them. CDR3 length equals 18 residues. In DNA, the CDR3 is TGTGCCAGCAGTTACTGGACCGGCACTTCCCCGAGGTCCGGGGAGCTGTTTTTT. Amino acid sequence: CASSYWTGTSPRSGELFF.

This clonotype appeared a few times. The rearrangement uses TRBV7-3 and TRBJ1-1; 9 bases align to TRBD1. Per the germline V gene, CDR1 is SGHTA and CDR2 is FQGTGA. Trimming took 4 bases from V and 0 from J; bases not matched to a gene: 6. This CDR3 contains 16 residues. The CDR3: CASSSGTGWMNTEAFF. CDR3 sequence (DNA): TGTGCCAGCAGCTCCGGGACAGGGTGGATGAACACTGAAGCTTTCTTT.

The rearrangement uses TRBV7-8 and TRBJ2-4; 10 nucleotides line up with TRBD2. Germline V lookup: CDR1 SGHVS, CDR2 FQNEAQ. This CDR3 spans 15 amino acids. V gave up 4 bases and J gave up 6 bases; unmatched junction bases: 6. For the CDR3, the DNA is TGTGCCAGCAGCTCCTCTAGCGGGAGAATAAACATTCAGTACTTC. Translation: CASSSSSGRINIQYF. The full variable domain, with the rest looked up from reference TRBV7-8 and TRBJ2-4, is GAGVSQSPRYKVAKRGQDVALRCDPISGHVSLFWYQQALGQGPEFLTYFQNEAQLDKSGLPSDRFFAERPEGSVSTLKIQRTQQEDSAVYLCASSSSSGRINIQYFGAGTRLSVL.

This clonotype was picked up a small number of times. The chain employs TRBV20-1 and TRBJ1-5, with D uncertain. Germline lookup yields CDR1 DFQATT and CDR2 SNEGSKA (reference sequence). V gave up 6 bases and J gave up 0 bases, with 12 bases separating them. CDR3 length equals 14 residues. CDR3 nucleotide sequence: TGCAGTGCCCAAATGCAGGCTAGCAATCAGCCCCAGCATTTT. It translates to CSAQMQASNQPQHF.

Ten or more counts support this clonotype. The CDR3 loop is CASSPTGKLLGGYTF. CDR3 bases: TGTGCCAGCAGCCCGACAGGGAAGTTATTAGGCGGCTACACCTTC. V and J are TRBV2 and TRBJ1-2; 7 nucleotides align to TRBD1. The CDR3 is made up of 15 amino acids. Unmatched junction bases numbered 15, after V lost 6 bases and J lost 8 bases. Germline CDR1 SNHLY, CDR2 FYNNEI.

The rearrangement uses TRBV3-1 and TRBJ2-3; 12 bases match TRBD2. This CDR3 is 14 amino acids long. The germline V gene encodes CDR1 LGHDT and CDR2 YNNKEL (reference sequence). The junction had 1 base not matched to a gene; V was cut back by 1 base and J by 8 bases. Written as DNA, the CDR3 is TGTGCCAGCAGCCAAGCGACTAGCGGGGGTACGCAGTATTTT. Translating it yields CASSQATSGGTQYF.

The gene calls are TRBV6-5 and TRBJ1-1; D is possibly TRBD1 (5 bases). Per germline, CDR1 MNHEY and CDR2 SVGAGI. The CDR3 contains 17 residues. Trimming cost V 0 bases and J 5 bases, with 19 bases left between them. This CDR3 is CASSYSGRDRWGTEAFF. DNA for the CDR3: TGTGCCAGCAGTTACTCTGGCAGGGATCGTTGGGGTACTGAAGCTTTCTTT.

This clonotype was counted many times. The genes are TRBV12-3 or TRBV12-4 and TRBJ2-1; TRBD2 matches at 11 bases. The CDR3 has 19 amino acids. V shed 3 bases and J 2 bases; nucleotides not matched to a gene: 12. This CDR3 reads CASSFALAGVGEAYNEQFF. The CDR3 DNA reads as TGTGCCAGCAGTTTCGCACTAGCGGGAGTGGGGGAAGCCTACAATGAGCAGTTCTTC.

This clonotype occurred a few times. The chain combines TRBV30 with TRBJ1-5; D gene ambiguous. From germline, CDR1 is GTSNPN and CDR2 SVGIG (reference sequence). The CDR3 is 13 amino acids. V shed 0 bases and J shed 2 bases, with 5 bases lying between them. The chain's CDR3 is CAWSVTRNQPQHF. The CDR3 DNA reads TGTGCCTGGAGTGTTACACGCAATCAGCCCCAGCATTTT.

The sample holds a few counts of this clonotype. The V gene is TRBV27, the J gene TRBJ2-7; D gene ambiguous. Germline V gene sequence: CDR1 MNHEY, CDR2 SMNVEV (reference sequence). Trimming stripped 3 bases from V and 2 bases from J, with 8 bases between. This CDR3 region has 13 residues. The CDR3 loop reads CASSLRPTYEQYF. The CDR3 DNA sequence: TGTGCCAGCAGTTTGCGGCCGACCTACGAGCAGTACTTC.

To note about this clonotype: A much larger clone differs from this one at a single base, so this may be a read error. This sequence joins TRBV28 and TRBJ1-1; possibly TRBD1 for D (6 bases). Per the germline V gene, CDR1 is MDHEN and CDR2 is SYDVKM. Trimming removed 3 bases at V and 3 bases at J, with 11 bases between. This CDR3 region has 14 residues. CDR3: CASSFTGLDTEAFF. DNA for the CDR3: TGTGCCAGCAGTTTTACAGGGTTAGACACTGAAGCTTTCTTT.

This clonotype has just a few counts. This chain links TRBV12-3 or TRBV12-4 with TRBJ1-4, with a tentative D call TRBD1 (6 bases). Trimming shortened V by 1 base and J by 8 bases, and 14 bases separated the two germline ends. CDR3 length equals 15 residues. DNA of the CDR3: TGTGCCAGCAGTTTAGAGGGGGGGCTAATCGAAAAACTGTTTTTT. It translates to CASSLEGGLIEKLFF.

The CDR3 region is CASSSAGTEETQYF. The CDR3, as DNA: TGTGCCAGCTCATCAGCCGGGACAGAAGAGACCCAGTACTTC. The chain combines TRBV18 with TRBJ2-5; 7 bases agree with TRBD1. Trimming cost V 5 bases and J 3 bases; bases outside gene matches: 6. The CDR3 has 14 residues. Germline values: CDR1 KGHSH, CDR2 LQKENI.

The CDR3 coding sequence is TGTGCCAGTAGTAGCTGGACAGGCCTAAACATTCAGTACTTC. Protein product: CASSSWTGLNIQYF. This chain links TRBV19 with TRBJ2-4, with 7 bases identical to TRBD1. The CDR3 loop spans 14 amino acids. Germline V gene sequence: CDR1 LNHDA, CDR2 SQIVND (reference sequence). V shed 4 bases and J 6 bases; nucleotides not matched to a gene: 6.

In its sample, this clonotype was seen many times. The rearrangement joins TRBV2 to TRBJ1-2, with no clear D. The CDR3 extends over 13 amino acids. V lost 6 bases and J lost 8, with 16 bases in between. Germline V gene data show CDR1 as SNHLY and CDR2 as FYNNEI. CDR3 protein: CASRALGAQGYTF. The CDR3, as DNA: TGTGCCAGCAGGGCCCTGGGAGCCCAGGGCTACACCTTC.

The J gene is TRBJ1-6, the V gene TRBV5-1; no firm D call. V shed 1 base and J shed 3 bases, with 8 bases lying between them. Germline CDR1 SGHRS, CDR2 YFSETQ. The CDR3 length is 15 residues. CDR3 bases: TGCGCCAGCAGCTTGACGGGCTTCTATAATTCACCCCTCCACTTT. It encodes CASSLTGFYNSPLHF.

There are a few counts of this clonotype. The chain carries TRBV6-1 and TRBJ2-2; D remains ambiguous. The V end lost 6 bases, the J end lost 7 bases, and 9 bases lay between the germline ends. From germline, CDR1 is MNHNS and CDR2 SASEGT. There are 12 residues in the CDR3. The CDR3 loop is CASSPGRGELFF. In nucleotides, the CDR3 is TGTGCCAGCAGCCCCGGGCGCGGGGAGCTGTTTTTT.

The sample holds a few counts of this clonotype. The rearrangement joins TRBV30 to TRBJ2-3; D is perhaps TRBD2 (5 bases). Germline values: CDR1 GTSNPN, CDR2 SVGIG (reference sequence). V lost 2 bases and J 3 bases, leaving 12 bases between the germline ends. This CDR3 has 14 residues. The CDR3 nucleotides read TGTGCCTGGAGTTCCGTCGGCGGGACAGATACGCAGTATTTT. It translates to CAWSSVGGTDTQYF.

J is TRBJ1-3 and V is TRBV20-1, with D possibly TRBD1 on 5 matching bases. Germline assignment: CDR1 DFQATT and CDR2 SNEGSKA (reference sequence). The CDR3 has 13 amino acids. V was cut by 3 bases and J by 2 bases, with 8 bases left in between. CDR3 DNA: TGCAGTGCTAGGTCAGGGCCTGGAAACACCATATATTTT. Residues: CSARSGPGNTIYF.

This chain joins TRBV20-1 and TRBJ2-7; TRBD2 agrees at 11 bases. The J segment lost 3 bases and the V segment lost 0 bases, leaving 7 bases of the junction unmatched. CDR3 length: 16 residues. In germline, CDR1 is DFQATT, CDR2 SNEGSKA (reference sequence). DNA for the CDR3: TGCAGTGCTAGAGATTGGACTAGCGGGCTGGTCTACGAGCAGTACTTC. This gives the protein CSARDWTSGLVYEQYF.

On this clonotype: An end of the junction differs from the germline gene, which may be a read error. The chain is built from TRBV11-2 and TRBJ2-2, with D maybe TRBD2 (5 bases). There are 14 residues in the CDR3. Germline V gene data show CDR1 as SGHAT and CDR2 as FQNNGV. CDR3 sequence: CASSLLRNTGELLF. The CDR3 DNA follows: TGTGCCAGCAGCTTACTCAGGAACACCGGGGAGCTGCTTTTT.

This clonotype was counted ten times or more. V and J are TRBV12-3 or TRBV12-4 and TRBJ1-1; D is ambiguous. The CDR3 sequence is 14 residues long. Deletions cut 5 bases from V and 5 bases from J, with 15 bases between. The chain's CDR3 is CASSPILEGTEAFF. DNA for the CDR3: TGTGCCAGCAGTCCCATTCTCGAAGGGACTGAAGCTTTCTTT.

The chain carries TRBV12-3 or TRBV12-4 and TRBJ1-2; D not certain. The CDR3 has 12 amino acids. V gave up 2 bases and J gave up 7 bases, with 8 bases separating them. The CDR3 nucleotides are TGTGCCAGCAGTTTATTGGATTCTGGCTACACCTTC. Protein: CASSLLDSGYTF.

The chain links TRBV5-1 to TRBJ1-1; perhaps TRBD1 as D (6 bases). Trimming removed 3 bases from V and 2 bases from J, with 11 bases in between. This CDR3 spans 14 amino acids. Germline lookup yields CDR1 SGHRS and CDR2 YFSETQ. CDR3 nucleotides: TGCGCCAGCAGCTGGTACGGGACAAACACTGAAGCTTTCTTT. Its translation: CASSWYGTNTEAFF.

The chain combines TRBV18 with TRBJ1-2, with 7 bases identical to TRBD1. The V segment lost 4 bases and the J segment 0 bases; nucleotides outside the gene matches: 8. The CDR3 runs to 16 residues. Per germline, CDR1 KGHSH and CDR2 LQKENI. CDR3: CASSLRDRDTNYGYTF. CDR3 coding DNA: TGTGCCAGCTCACTCCGGGACAGAGACACTAACTATGGCTACACCTTC. The entire variable domain, with the rest obtained from reference TRBV18 and TRBJ1-2, is as follows: NAGVMQNPRHLVRRRGQEARLRCSPMKGHSHVYWYRQLPEEGLKFMVYLQKENIIDESGMPKERFSAEFPKEGPSILRIQQVVRGDSAAYFCASSLRDRDTNYGYTFGSGTRLTVV.

This clonotype turned up a few times. The chain links TRBV5-1 to TRBJ2-3, with 8 positions matching TRBD2. CDR1 SGHRS and CDR2 YFSETQ come from the germline V gene. The CDR3 contains 15 residues. V gave up 4 bases and J gave up 1 base; unmatched junction bases: 5. This CDR3 reads CASSHQAGGTDTQYF. The CDR3, as DNA: TGCGCCAGCAGCCATCAAGCGGGAGGCACAGATACGCAGTATTTT.

This clonotype came up many times. V is TRBV3-1 and J is TRBJ1-2; 12 nucleotides line up with TRBD1. The J segment lost 0 bases and the V segment lost 4 bases, leaving 9 bases of the junction unmatched. This CDR3 spans 18 amino acids. Germline assignment: CDR1 LGHDT and CDR2 YNNKEL (reference sequence). CDR3 sequence (DNA): TGTGCCAGCAGCCCCCGGGACAGGGGGCGCAGAGCTAACTATGGCTACACCTTC. Residues: CASSPRDRGRRANYGYTF.

The chain links TRBV9 to TRBJ2-6, with 12 bases identical to TRBD2. Per germline, CDR1 SGDLS and CDR2 YYNGEE. The CDR3 contains 18 residues. J gave up 3 bases and V 4 bases, and 8 bases lay outside the gene matches. The CDR3: CASSPGLAGTVGANVLTF. The CDR3 DNA follows: TGTGCCAGCAGCCCCGGACTAGCGGGAACAGTTGGGGCCAACGTCCTGACTTTC.

This sequence joins TRBV28 and TRBJ2-6; no clear D gene. The CDR3 is made up of 11 amino acids. V was clipped by 6 bases and J by 6 bases, with 3 bases between them. Germline loops: CDR1 MDHEN, CDR2 SYDVKM. In nucleotides, the CDR3 is TGTGCCAGCAGCATGGCCAACGTCCTGACTTTC. It specifies CASSMANVLTF.

There are many counts of this clonotype. The genes are TRBV7-2 and TRBJ2-3, with 13 bases that match TRBD2. In germline, CDR1 is SGHTA, CDR2 FQGNSA. J was trimmed by 7 bases and V by 0 bases; bases with no gene match: 4. The CDR3 has 16 amino acids. This CDR3 is CASSLARTSGRNTQYF. For the CDR3, the DNA is TGTGCCAGCAGCTTAGCCAGGACTAGCGGGAGAAATACGCAGTATTTT.

This clonotype was found a few times. The junction does not match germline at one end; this may be a read error. The rearrangement links TRBV7-7 to TRBJ2-7, with D perhaps matching TRBD2 (5 bases). The germline V gene encodes CDR1 SSHAT and CDR2 FNYEAQ (reference sequence). CDR3 length: 12 amino acids. CDR3 loop: CASTLLDREQYF. The CDR3, as DNA: TGTGCTAGCACCTTACTAGATCGCGAGCAGTACTTC.